These 4 T cell receptor beta chains share one sample of origin, sequenced in a study of OX40 agonist ivuxolimab in advanced cancers. Assay used: immunoSEQ multiplex PCR; TCRdb lists only in-frame clones, some missing. The sample lists tens of thousands of clones, more than 80% occurring once. Sample: CD4+ or CD8+ T cells sorted from blood, taken in a trial of the OX40 agonist ivuxolimab. The receptors originated from an adult with an advanced solid tumor such as melanoma, head and neck, liver or kidney cancer.

The chain links TRBV7-9 to TRBJ2-5; D is perhaps TRBD1 (6 bases). The assigned J gene may be wrong: the sequence end matches TRBJ2-7 better. The CDR3 runs 14 residues. The germline gives CDR1 SEHNR, CDR2 FQNEAQ (reference sequence). CDR3 in DNA: TGTGCCAGCAGCGTCACAGGGAGCTCCTACGAGCAGTACTTC. As protein: CASSVTGSSYEQYF.

This rearrangement joins TRBV2 to TRBJ1-1, with D uncertain. Looked up from germline, CDR1 is SNHLY and CDR2 is FYNNEI. Deletions cut 3 bases from V and 2 bases from J, with 7 bases between. The CDR3 extends over 13 amino acids. In DNA form, the CDR3 reads TGTGCCAGCAGTGATTCAGGCAACACTGAAGCTTTCTTT. Amino acid sequence: CASSDSGNTEAFF.

By share, this clone ranks as medium-sized. The chain employs TRBV11-2 and TRBJ2-1, with D unclear. This CDR3 is 12 amino acids long. Looked up from germline, CDR1 is SGHAT and CDR2 is FQNNGV. Trimming removed 6 bases at V and 4 bases at J, with 7 bases between. CDR3 amino acids: CASSFGYNEQFF. The CDR3 bases are TGTGCCAGCAGTTTCGGTTACAATGAGCAGTTCTTC.

The chain carries TRBV7-9 and TRBJ1-1; weak D call: TRBD1 (6 bases). There are 16 residues in the CDR3. Germline V CDR1 and CDR2: SEHNR, FQNEAQ (reference sequence). V was pared by 5 bases and J by 0 bases, with 16 bases between. The CDR3 region is CASSRETGALNTEAFF. Written as DNA, the CDR3 is TGTGCCAGCAGCCGAGAAACGGGGGCGCTGAACACTGAAGCTTTCTTT.